This T cell receptor (beta chain) was sequenced in a study of cytomegalovirus exposure and HLA in healthy donors. Study-level points and caveats: A cluster of highly shared sequence variants was likely a sequencing artifact. In a later analysis, DRB1 alleles had the most associated TCRs; HLA-C alleles the fewest. Indistinguishability led to the exclusion of some V segments, TRBV6-2 and TRBV6-3 included.

Concerning this clone itself: Antigen unknown.

Sampled while nominally healthy, donors likely had unrecorded immune exposures. The PCR contained 60 Vbeta and 13 Jbeta primers. Generated by immunoSEQ multiplex PCR, the TCRdb table keeps only in-frame clones and is missing some. The table includes about 120,000 clones, around a tenth detected once. The germline V gene has CDR1 MNHEY and CDR2 SVGAGI. The CDR3 consists of 14 residues. V was pared by 5 bases and J by 3 bases, with 3 bases of the junction left unmatched. V gene TRBV6-5 combines with J gene TRBJ2-4; 8 bases map to TRBD2. The sequence came from a man younger than 40 in good health and CMV-seronegative. The sample taken for sequencing was PBMCs. CDR3 nucleotides: TGTGCCAGCAGTAGCGGGAGTCGCAAAAACATTCAGTACTTC. Translated, it gives CASSSGSRKNIQYF.